The clone carrying this T cell receptor beta chain was detected only a few times. Its target is not known. Here immunoSEQ multiplex PCR was the method, and the copy in TCRdb shows in-frame clones only, minus some. The table records fewer than 7,500 clones, approximately 87% of them present only once. This record belongs to a study of OX40 agonist ivuxolimab in advanced cancers. Findings and caveats of the study: CD8+ T cells were the subset that, on average, had more expanded clones than CD4+.

This sequence was found in an adult with an advanced solid tumor such as melanoma, head and neck, liver or kidney cancer. The material was CD4+ or CD8+ T cells sorted from blood, obtained in a trial of the OX40 agonist ivuxolimab.

This CDR3 reads CASSSRLALGSTDTQYF. DNA for the CDR3: TGTGCCAGCAGCAGCAGACTAGCGCTAGGAAGCACAGATACGCAGTATTTT. The chain uses TRBV7-8 and TRBJ2-3; TRBD2 matches at 8 bases. CDR1 SGHVS and CDR2 FQNEAQ come from the germline V gene. This CDR3 region has 17 residues. The V and J ends lost 5 bases and 0 bases, in that order; junction bases with no gene match: 10.